This T cell receptor beta chain derives from a study of T cells in Graves' hyperthyroidism and ophthalmopathy. At the level of the study: Staff took peripheral blood when the initial diagnosis was made, before any treatment began. Study conclusions and caveats: Most clonotypes expanded in the thyroid (above 0.001) were also present in blood. Model-based prediction identified ophthalmopathy a median around 6.7 months prior to its onset.

This clonotype was counted many times. Its antigen is as yet unknown. Trimming cost V 5 bases and J 0 bases; bases outside gene matches: 13. The germline gives CDR1 MDHEN, CDR2 SYDVKM. The CDR3 extends over 18 amino acids. Amplified TCR beta CDR3 regions derived from RNA transcripts. Using the HTBI primer set, a first-round RT-PCR was run on the TCR CDR3. TCRdb reprocessed the multiplex PCR reads with MiXCR, giving one entry per CDR3 protein. The table shows some 700,000 distinct CDR3 sequences, with 17% occurring only once. Extraction of PBMCs used around 9.6 ml of fresh peripheral blood. The sequenced material came from blood. The clonotype was recovered from a man aged 50 or older with Graves' hyperthyroidism. This rearrangement joins TRBV28 to TRBJ2-3; 8 bases map to TRBD2. CDR3 nucleotides: TGTGCCAGCAGTACGCCCCTGAGCGGGAGCCCCAGCACAGATACGCAGTATTTT. Encoded protein: CASSTPLSGSPSTDTQYF.